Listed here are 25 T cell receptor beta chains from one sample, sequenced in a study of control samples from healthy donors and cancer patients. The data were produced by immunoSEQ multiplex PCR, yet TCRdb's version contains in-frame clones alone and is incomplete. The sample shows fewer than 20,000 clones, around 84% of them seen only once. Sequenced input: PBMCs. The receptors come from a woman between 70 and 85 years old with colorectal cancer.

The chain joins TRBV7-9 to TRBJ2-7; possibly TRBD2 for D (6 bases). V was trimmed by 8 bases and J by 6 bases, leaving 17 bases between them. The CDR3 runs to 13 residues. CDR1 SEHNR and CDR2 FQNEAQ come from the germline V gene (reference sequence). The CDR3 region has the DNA TGTGCCAGCCGGGGTTCCGGAGGGCCCGAGCAGTACTTC. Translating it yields CASRGSGGPEQYF.

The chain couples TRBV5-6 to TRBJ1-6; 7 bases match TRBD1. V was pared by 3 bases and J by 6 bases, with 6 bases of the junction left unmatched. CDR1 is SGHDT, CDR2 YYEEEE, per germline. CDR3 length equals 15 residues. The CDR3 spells CASSSIGTANSPLHF. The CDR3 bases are TGTGCCAGCAGCTCGATAGGGACAGCTAATTCACCCCTCCACTTT.

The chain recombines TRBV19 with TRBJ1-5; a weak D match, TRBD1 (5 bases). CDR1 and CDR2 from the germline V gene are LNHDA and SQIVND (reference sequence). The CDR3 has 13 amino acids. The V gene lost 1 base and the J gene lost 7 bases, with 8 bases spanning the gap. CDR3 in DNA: TGTGCCAGTAGTATAGTCTCAGGGCAGCCCCAGCATTTT. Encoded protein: CASSIVSGQPQHF.

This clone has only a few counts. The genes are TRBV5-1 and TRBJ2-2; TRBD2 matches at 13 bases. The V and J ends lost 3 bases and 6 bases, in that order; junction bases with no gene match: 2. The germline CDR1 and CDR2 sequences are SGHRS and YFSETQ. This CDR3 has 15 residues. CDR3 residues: CASSWTSGSAGELFF. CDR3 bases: TGCGCCAGCAGCTGGACTAGCGGGAGTGCCGGGGAGCTGTTTTTT.

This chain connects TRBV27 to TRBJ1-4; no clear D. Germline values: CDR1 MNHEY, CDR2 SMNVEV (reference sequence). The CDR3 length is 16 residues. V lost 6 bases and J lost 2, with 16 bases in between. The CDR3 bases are TGTGCCAGCAGATCGGACCGGGCTTCGACTAATGAAAAACTGTTTTTT. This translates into CASRSDRASTNEKLFF.

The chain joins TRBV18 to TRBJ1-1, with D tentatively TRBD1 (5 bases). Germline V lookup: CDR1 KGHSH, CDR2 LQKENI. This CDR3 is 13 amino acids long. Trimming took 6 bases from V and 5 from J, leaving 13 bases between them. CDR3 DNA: TGTGCCAGCTCCCAGGGATGGGGTACTGAAGCTTTCTTT. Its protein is CASSQGWGTEAFF.

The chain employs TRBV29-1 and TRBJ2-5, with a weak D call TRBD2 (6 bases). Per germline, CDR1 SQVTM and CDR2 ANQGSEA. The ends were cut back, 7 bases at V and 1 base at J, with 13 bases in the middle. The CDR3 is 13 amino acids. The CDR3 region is CSGRDSRQETQYF. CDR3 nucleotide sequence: TGCAGCGGCCGGGACTCTCGCCAAGAGACCCAGTACTTC. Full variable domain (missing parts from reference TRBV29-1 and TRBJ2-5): SAVISQKPSRDICQRGTSLTIQCQVDSQVTMMFWYRQQPGQSLTLIATANQGSEATYESGFVIDKFPISRPNLTFSTLTVSNMSPEDSSIYLCSGRDSRQETQYFGPGTRLLVL.

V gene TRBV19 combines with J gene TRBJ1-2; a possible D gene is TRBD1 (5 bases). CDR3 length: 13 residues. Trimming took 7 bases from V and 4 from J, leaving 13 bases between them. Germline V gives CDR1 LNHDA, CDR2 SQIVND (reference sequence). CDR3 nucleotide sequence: TGTGCCAGTATATCGGGACTCCCCTATGGCTACACCTTC. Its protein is CASISGLPYGYTF.

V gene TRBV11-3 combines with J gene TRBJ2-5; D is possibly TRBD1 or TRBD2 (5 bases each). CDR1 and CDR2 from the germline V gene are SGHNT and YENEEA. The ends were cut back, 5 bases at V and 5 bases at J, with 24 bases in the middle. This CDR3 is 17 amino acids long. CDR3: CASSLYTWGIVMETQYF. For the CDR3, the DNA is TGTGCCAGCAGCCTATATACCTGGGGGATTGTTATGGAGACCCAGTACTTC.

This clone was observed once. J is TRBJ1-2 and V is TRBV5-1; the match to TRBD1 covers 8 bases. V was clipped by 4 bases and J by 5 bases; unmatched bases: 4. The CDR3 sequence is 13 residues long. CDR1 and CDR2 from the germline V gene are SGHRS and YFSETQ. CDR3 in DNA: TGCGCCAGCAGCGCAGGACAGGGATATGGCTACACCTTC. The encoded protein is CASSAGQGYGYTF.

This CDR3 is CASSPTRMGPTDTQYF. CDR3 coding DNA: TGTGCCAGCAGCCCGACGAGGATGGGTCCCACAGATACGCAGTATTTT. The chain recombines TRBV11-3 with TRBJ2-3; D not certain. The germline CDR1 and CDR2 sequences are SGHNT and YENEEA. The V end lost 5 bases, the J end lost 2 bases, and 17 bases lay between the germline ends. There are 16 residues in the CDR3.

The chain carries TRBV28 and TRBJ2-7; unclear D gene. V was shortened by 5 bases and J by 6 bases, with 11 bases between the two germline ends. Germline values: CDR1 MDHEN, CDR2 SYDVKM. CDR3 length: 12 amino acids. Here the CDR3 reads CASSLHSFEQYF. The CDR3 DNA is TGTGCCAGCAGTCTCCATTCTTTCGAGCAGTACTTC.

The CDR3 is CASSQDREQGVSNEQFF. The CDR3 coding sequence is TGTGCCAGCAGCCAAGATCGAGAACAGGGGGTATCTAATGAGCAGTTCTTC. V gene TRBV4-2 combines with J gene TRBJ2-1; 8 positions agree with TRBD1. This CDR3 has 17 residues. J lost 7 bases, V lost 0 bases, and 11 bases had no gene match. The germline CDR1 and CDR2 sequences are LGHNA and YNFKEQ.

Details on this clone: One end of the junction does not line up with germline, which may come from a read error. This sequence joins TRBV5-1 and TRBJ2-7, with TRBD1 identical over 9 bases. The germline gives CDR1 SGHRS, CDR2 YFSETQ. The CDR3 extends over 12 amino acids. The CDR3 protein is CASSLGNRGLLF. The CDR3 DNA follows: TGCGCCAGCAGCTTGGGGAACAGGGGGCTCCTTTTC.

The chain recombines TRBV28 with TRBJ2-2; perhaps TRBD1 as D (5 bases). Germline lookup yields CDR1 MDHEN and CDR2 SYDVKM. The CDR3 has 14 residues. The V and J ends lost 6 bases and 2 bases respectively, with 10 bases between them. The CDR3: CASSPWGNTGELFF. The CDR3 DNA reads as TGTGCCAGCAGCCCGTGGGGCAACACCGGGGAGCTGTTTTTT.

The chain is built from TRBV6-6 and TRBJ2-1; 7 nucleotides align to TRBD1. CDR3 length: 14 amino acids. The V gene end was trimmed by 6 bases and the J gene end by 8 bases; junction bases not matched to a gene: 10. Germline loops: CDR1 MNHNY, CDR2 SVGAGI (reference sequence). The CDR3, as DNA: TGTGCCAGCAGCTTCCTAAATCAGGGGGATGAGCAGTTCTTC. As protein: CASSFLNQGDEQFF.

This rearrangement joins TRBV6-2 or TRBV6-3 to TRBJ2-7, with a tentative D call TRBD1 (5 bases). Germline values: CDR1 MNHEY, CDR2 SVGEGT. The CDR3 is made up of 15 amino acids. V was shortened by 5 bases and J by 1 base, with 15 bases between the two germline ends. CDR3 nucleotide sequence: TGTGCCAGCAGTCTAAACCCTAGGGGTTCCTACGAGCAGTACTTC. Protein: CASSLNPRGSYEQYF.

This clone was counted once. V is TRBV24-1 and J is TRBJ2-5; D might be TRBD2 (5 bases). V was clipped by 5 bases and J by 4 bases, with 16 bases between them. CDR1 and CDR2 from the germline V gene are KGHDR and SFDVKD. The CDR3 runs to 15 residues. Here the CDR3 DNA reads TGTGCCACCAGTGCTTTAACTAGTCTCGGAGAGACCCAGTACTTC. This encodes CATSALTSLGETQYF.

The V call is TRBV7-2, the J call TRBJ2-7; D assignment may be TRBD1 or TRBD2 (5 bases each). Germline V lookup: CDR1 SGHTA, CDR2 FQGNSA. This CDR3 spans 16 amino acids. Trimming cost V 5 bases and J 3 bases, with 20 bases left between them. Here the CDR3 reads CASSPWGWGSGYEQYF. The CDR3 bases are TGTGCCAGCAGCCCCTGGGGGTGGGGGTCCGGCTACGAGCAGTACTTC.

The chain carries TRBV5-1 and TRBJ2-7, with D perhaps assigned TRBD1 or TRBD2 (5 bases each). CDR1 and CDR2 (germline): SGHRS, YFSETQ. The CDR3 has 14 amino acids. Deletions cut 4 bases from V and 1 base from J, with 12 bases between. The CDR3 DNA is TGCGCCAGCAGCCGGGACGGTGCGTCCTACGAGCAGTACTTC. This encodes CASSRDGASYEQYF.

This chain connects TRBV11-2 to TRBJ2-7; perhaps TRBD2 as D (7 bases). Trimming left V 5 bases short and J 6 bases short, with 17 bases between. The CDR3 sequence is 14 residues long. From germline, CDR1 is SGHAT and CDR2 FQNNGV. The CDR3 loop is CASSPRGASGEQYF. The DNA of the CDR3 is TGTGCCAGCAGCCCCCGGGGGGCCTCGGGCGAGCAGTACTTC.

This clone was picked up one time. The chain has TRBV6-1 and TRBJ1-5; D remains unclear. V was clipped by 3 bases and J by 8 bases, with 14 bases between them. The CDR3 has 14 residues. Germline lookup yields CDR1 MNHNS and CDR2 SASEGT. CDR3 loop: CASSDPPHPKPQHF. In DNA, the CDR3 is TGTGCCAGCAGTGACCCCCCACACCCGAAGCCCCAGCATTTT.

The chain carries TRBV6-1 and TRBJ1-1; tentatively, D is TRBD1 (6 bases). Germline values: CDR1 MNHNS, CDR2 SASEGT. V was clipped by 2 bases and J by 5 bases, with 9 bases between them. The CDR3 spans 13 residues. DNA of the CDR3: TGTGCCAGCAGTGAATGGCAGGGGACTGAAGCTTTCTTT. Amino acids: CASSEWQGTEAFF.

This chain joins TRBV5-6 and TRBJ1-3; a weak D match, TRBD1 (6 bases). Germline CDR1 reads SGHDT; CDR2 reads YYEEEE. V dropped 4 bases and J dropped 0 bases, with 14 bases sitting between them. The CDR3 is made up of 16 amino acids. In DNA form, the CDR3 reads TGTGCCAGCAGCCCGGCAGGGGCCGGCTCTGGAAACACCATATATTTT. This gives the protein CASSPAGAGSGNTIYF. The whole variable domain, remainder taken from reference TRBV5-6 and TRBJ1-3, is DAGVTQSPTHLIKTRGQQVTLRCSPKSGHDTVSWYQQALGQGPQFIFQYYEEEERQRGNFPDRFSGHQFPNYSSELNVNALLLGDSALYLCASSPAGAGSGNTIYFGEGSWLTVV.

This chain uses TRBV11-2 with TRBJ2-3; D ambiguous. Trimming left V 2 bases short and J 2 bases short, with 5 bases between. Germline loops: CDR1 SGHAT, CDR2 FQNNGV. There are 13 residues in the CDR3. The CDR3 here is CASSLSNTDTQYF. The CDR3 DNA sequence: TGTGCCAGCAGCTTATCCAACACAGATACGCAGTATTTT.